Listed below are T cell receptor beta chains from one sample, sequenced in a study of blood T cell repertoires in COVID-19. Data came from immunoSEQ multiplex PCR; TCRdb stores just in-frame clones and leaves some out. The sample consists of 450,000 to 500,000 clones, around 85% of them appearing once. The sequenced sample consisted of peripheral blood. The receptors stem from a human donor in a cohort sampled during active COVID-19. CDR3s include the opening cysteine and the closing phenylalanine or tryptophan.

TRBV7-3	TRBJ2-5	CASSLVSGRGETQYF
TRBV29-1	TRBJ1-1	CSTDRGQIYTEAFF
TRBV6-5	TRBJ2-1	CASSYSSEQFF
TRBV11-3	TRBJ2-1	CASSTPAGGYNNEQFF
TRBV9	TRBJ2-3	CASSGSGRSTDTQYF
TRBV7-8	TRBJ2-5	CASSTLGSGHPSQETQYF
TRBV5-1	TRBJ2-1	CASSPPASGRAGEQFF
TRBV30	TRBJ2-3	CAWSVERGTDTQYF
TRBV21-1	TRBJ2-7	CASSKKLAGDEQYF
TRBV6-5	TRBJ1-2	CASRDREVGYTF
TRBV13	TRBJ2-3	CASSPGTGGQDTQYF
TRBV19	TRBJ2-2	CASSGTGGPTGELFF
TRBV27	TRBJ1-5	CASSLWGPQPQHF
TRBV27	TRBJ2-1	CASSPPGGRPTNEQFF
TRBV4-2	TRBJ2-3	CASSSGEGGRTDTQYF
TRBV2	TRBJ1-2	CASSEAGPTGGWSARYGYTF
TRBV6-2/TRBV6-3	TRBJ2-5	CASSPNRDFLGETQYF
TRBV7-9	TRBJ1-1	CASSPPTGWVTEAFF
TRBV4-3	TRBJ1-5	CASSQVVGVNQPQHF
TRBV7-2	TRBJ1-5	CASSFNPPGAQPQHF
TRBV30	TRBJ1-3	CAWSGDSYSGNTIYF
TRBV11-2	TRBJ2-6	CASSPGEYRRRANVLTF
TRBV2	TRBJ1-2	CASSSGQLYGYTF
TRBV4-1	TRBJ1-3	CASSQLGQSLSGNTIYF
TRBV5-1	TRBJ2-3	CASSLEWTAGGDTQYF
TRBV28	TRBJ1-6	CASREDRDDNSPLHF
TRBV11-2	TRBJ2-7	CASSLVLAFDEQYF
TRBV27	TRBJ2-4	CASSSPAGERAKNIQYF
TRBV5-1	TRBJ2-3	CASSLIRNTDTQYF
TRBV18	TRBJ2-2	CASSPRDSGTGELFF
TRBV5-1	TRBJ1-5	CASSFTGNQPQHF
TRBV6-1	TRBJ1-4	CASSDVAGGVNEKLFF
TRBV4-2	TRBJ1-4	CASSQEVRQGDEKLFF
TRBV30	TRBJ1-3	CAWKGPFSGNTIYF
TRBV7-9	TRBJ2-7	CASSLLGGSYEQYF
TRBV2	TRBJ1-5	CARSGTGGSNQPQHF
TRBV5-5	TRBJ2-7	CASGVRGPYEQYF
TRBV4-1	TRBJ2-7	CASSQVSGRAPYEQYF
TRBV7-9	TRBJ2-1	CASSPERPNEQFF
TRBV21-1	TRBJ1-5	CASSKETGLCMDQPQHF
TRBV25-1	TRBJ1-2	CASSEYYLQGYTF
TRBV6-6	TRBJ1-2	CASSFDRGNGYTF
TRBV3-1/TRBV3-2	TRBJ2-5	CASSPQVGVQETQYF
TRBV6-2/TRBV6-3	TRBJ2-7	CASSYSTSGYEQYF
TRBV25-1	TRBJ2-6	CASSEFTRAPGANVLTF